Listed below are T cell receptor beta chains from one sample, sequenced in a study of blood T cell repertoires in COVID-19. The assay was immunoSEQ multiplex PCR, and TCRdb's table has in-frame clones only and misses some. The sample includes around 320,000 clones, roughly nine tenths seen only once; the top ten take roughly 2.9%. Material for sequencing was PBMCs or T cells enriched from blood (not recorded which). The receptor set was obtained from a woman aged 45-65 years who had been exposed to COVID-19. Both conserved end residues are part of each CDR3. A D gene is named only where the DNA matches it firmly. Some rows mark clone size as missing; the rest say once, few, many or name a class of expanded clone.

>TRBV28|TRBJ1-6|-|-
CASKGHDYNSPLHF
TGTGCCAGCAAGGGGCACGACTATAATTCACCCCTCCACTTT
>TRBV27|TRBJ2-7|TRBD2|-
CASSPAGTSGLSYEQYF
TGTGCCAGCAGTCCCGCTGGGACTAGCGGCCTCTCCTACGAGCAGTACTTC
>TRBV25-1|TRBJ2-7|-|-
CASRGGASYEQYF
TGTGCCAGCAGGGGGGGTGCTTCCTACGAGCAGTACTTC
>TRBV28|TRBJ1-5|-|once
CASSSRPQPQHF
TGTGCCAGCAGTTCCCGTCCCCAGCCCCAGCATTTT
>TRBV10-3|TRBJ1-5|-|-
CAISESGGIVPQHF
TGTGCCATCAGTGAGTCTGGGGGCATAGTGCCCCAGCATTTT
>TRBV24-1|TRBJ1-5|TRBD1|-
CATSDPGQGDNQPQHF
TGTGCCACCAGTGATCCGGGACAGGGTGACAATCAGCCCCAGCATTTT
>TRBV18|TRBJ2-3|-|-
CASSQLSTDTQYF
TGTGCCAGCTCACAGCTTAGCACAGATACGCAGTATTTT
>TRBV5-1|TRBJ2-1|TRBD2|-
CASSQRTSGGANEQFF
TGCGCCAGCAGCCAACGGACTAGCGGGGGGGCTAATGAGCAGTTCTTC
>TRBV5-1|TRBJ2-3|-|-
CASSLSLGSPGTDTQYF
TGCGCCAGCAGCTTGTCTCTCGGGTCCCCTGGCACAGATACGCAGTATTTT
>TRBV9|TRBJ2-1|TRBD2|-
CASSVAGGPNEQFF
TGTGCCAGCAGCGTAGCGGGGGGGCCGAATGAGCAGTTCTTC
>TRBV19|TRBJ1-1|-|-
CASSSGIPTMNTEAFF
TGTGCCAGTAGTTCCGGGATCCCCACCATGAACACTGAAGCTTTCTTT
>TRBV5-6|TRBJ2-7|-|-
CASTRQGLYEQYF
TGTGCCAGCACGCGGCAGGGCCTCTACGAGCAGTACTTC
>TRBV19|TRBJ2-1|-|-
CASSGRTASSYNEQFF
TGTGCCAGTAGTGGACGGACAGCGAGCTCCTACAATGAGCAGTTCTTC
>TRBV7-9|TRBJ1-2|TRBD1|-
CASSHDRDPGGYTF
TGTGCCAGCAGCCACGACAGGGACCCAGGGGGCTACACCTTC
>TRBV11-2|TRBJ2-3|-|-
CASSLRSDKLSTDTQYF
TGTGCCAGCAGCTTAAGGTCGGACAAACTCAGCACAGATACGCAGTATTTT
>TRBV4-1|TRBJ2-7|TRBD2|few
CASSQEPSGANYEQYF
TGCGCCAGCAGCCAAGAGCCTAGCGGGGCCAACTACGAGCAGTACTTC
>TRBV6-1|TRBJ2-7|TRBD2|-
CASSVADWRGSSYEQYF
TGTGCCAGCAGTGTCGCCGATTGGCGGGGGTCCTCCTACGAGCAGTACTTC
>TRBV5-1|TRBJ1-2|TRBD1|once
CASSLSGTGGVYYGYTF
TGCGCCAGCAGCTTGAGCGGGACAGGGGGAGTATATTATGGCTACACCTTC
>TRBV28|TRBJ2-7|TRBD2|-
CASSVAGARWEQYF
TGTGCCAGCAGTGTAGCGGGGGCTCGGTGGGAGCAGTACTTC
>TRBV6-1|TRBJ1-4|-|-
CASSEGQGSVEKLFF
TGTGCCAGCAGCGAAGGCCAGGGGTCGGTTGAAAAACTGTTTTTT
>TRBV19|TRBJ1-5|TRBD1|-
CASSTDRGSNQPQHF
TGTGCCAGTAGTACCGACAGGGGGAGCAATCAGCCCCAGCATTTT
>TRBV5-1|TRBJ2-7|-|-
CASSLEAPQSGEQYF
TGCGCCAGCAGCTTGGAGGCACCCCAGTCGGGCGAGCAGTACTTC
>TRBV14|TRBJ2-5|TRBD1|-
CASSPRDRRSGETQYF
TGTGCCAGCAGCCCTCGGGACAGGAGGTCGGGGGAGACCCAGTACTTC
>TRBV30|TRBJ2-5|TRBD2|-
CAWSLGSGGTWETQYF
TGTGCCTGGAGTCTCGGTAGCGGGGGGACCTGGGAGACCCAGTACTTC
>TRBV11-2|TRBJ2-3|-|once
CASSLAGTDTQYF
TGTGCCAGCAGCCTCGCGGGCACAGATACGCAGTATTTT
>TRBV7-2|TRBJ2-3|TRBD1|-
CASSLPGGPSTDTQYF
TGTGCCAGCAGCCTCCCAGGGGGCCCTAGCACAGATACGCAGTATTTT
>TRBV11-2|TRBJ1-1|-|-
CASSLSGVLAEAFF
TGTGCCAGCAGCTTATCAGGGGTCTTGGCTGAAGCTTTCTTT
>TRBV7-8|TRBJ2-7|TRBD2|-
CASSLFTSGSYEQYF
TGTGCCAGCAGCTTATTTACTAGCGGTTCCTACGAGCAGTACTTC
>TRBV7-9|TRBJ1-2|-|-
CASSLAGEENGYTF
TGTGCCAGCAGCTTAGCGGGGGAGGAGAATGGCTACACCTTC
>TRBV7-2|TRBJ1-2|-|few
CASSYGANYGYTF
TGTGCCAGCAGCTACGGGGCTAACTATGGCTACACCTTC
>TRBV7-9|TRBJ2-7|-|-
CASSLVNGFEQYF
TGTGCCAGCAGCTTAGTTAACGGTTTCGAGCAGTACTTC
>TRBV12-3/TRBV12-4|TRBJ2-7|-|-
CASSLVGEYEQYF
TGTGCCAGCAGTTTAGTAGGGGAATACGAGCAGTACTTC
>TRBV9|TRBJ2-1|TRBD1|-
CASSAPTGSLNEQFF
TGTGCCAGCAGCGCGCCGACAGGGTCCCTCAATGAGCAGTTCTTC
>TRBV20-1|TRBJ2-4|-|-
CSASPQGNIQYF
TGCAGTGCTAGTCCACAGGGAAACATTCAGTACTTC
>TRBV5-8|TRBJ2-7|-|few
CASSLRQLRDEQYF
TGTGCCAGCAGCTTGAGACAGCTCAGGGACGAGCAGTACTTC
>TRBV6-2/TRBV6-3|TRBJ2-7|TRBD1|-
CASSDRDSFSSYEQYF
TGTGCCAGCAGCGACCGGGACAGCTTCTCCTCCTACGAGCAGTACTTC
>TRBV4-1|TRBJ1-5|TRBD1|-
CASSQDVDRAQVSNQPQHF
TGCGCCAGCAGCCAAGATGTGGACAGGGCTCAAGTTAGCAATCAGCCCCAGCATTTT
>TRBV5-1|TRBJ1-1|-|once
CASSPIQGFNTEAFF
TGCGCCAGCAGCCCCATACAGGGTTTCAACACTGAAGCTTTCTTT
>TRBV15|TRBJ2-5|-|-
CATSREAYQETQYF
TGTGCCACCAGCAGAGAAGCGTACCAAGAGACCCAGTACTTC
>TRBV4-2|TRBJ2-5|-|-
CASSQDFGETQYF
TGTGCCAGCAGCCAAGATTTCGGGGAGACCCAGTACTTC
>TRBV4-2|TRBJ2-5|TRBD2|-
CASSQGTSGAFIQETQYF
TGTGCCAGCAGCCAAGGGACTAGCGGGGCGTTTATTCAAGAGACCCAGTACTTC
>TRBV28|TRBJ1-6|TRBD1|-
CASSPSGQGRTPLHF
TGTGCCAGCAGCCCTTCGGGACAGGGGAGGACACCCCTCCACTTT
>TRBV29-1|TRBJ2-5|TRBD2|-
CSSNLAGETQYF
TGCAGCTCAAACCTAGCGGGAGAGACCCAGTACTTC
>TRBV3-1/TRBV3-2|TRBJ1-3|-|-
CASSLRGQPSTGNTIYF
TGTGCCAGCAGCCTTCGCGGACAGCCATCAACTGGAAACACCATATATTTT
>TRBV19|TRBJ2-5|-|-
CASSMPGKGETQYF
TGTGCCAGTAGTATGCCAGGGAAGGGAGAGACCCAGTACTTC
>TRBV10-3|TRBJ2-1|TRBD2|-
CAISPSGGPYNEQFF
TGTGCCATCAGCCCTAGCGGGGGCCCGTACAATGAGCAGTTCTTC
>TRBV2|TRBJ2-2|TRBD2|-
CASSEGSSGTGELFF
TGTGCCAGCAGTGAAGGTTCTAGCGGGACCGGGGAGCTGTTTTTT
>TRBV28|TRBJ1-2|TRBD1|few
CASSLSLLLTGTGDYGYTF
TGTGCCAGCAGCCTAAGCCTCCTCCTAACCGGGACAGGGGACTATGGCTACACCTTC
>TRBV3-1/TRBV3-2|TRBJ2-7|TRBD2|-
CASSLSGGLTYEQYF
TGTGCCAGCAGCCTGAGCGGGGGCCTAACCTACGAGCAGTACTTC
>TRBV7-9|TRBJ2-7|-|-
CASQGLNTYEQYF
TGTGCCAGCCAGGGACTGAACACCTACGAGCAGTACTTC
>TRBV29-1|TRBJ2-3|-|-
CSVGGGPDTQYF
TGCAGCGTTGGGGGGGGCCCAGATACGCAGTATTTT
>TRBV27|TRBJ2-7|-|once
CASSLSRVAVFEQYF
TGTGCCAGCAGTTTATCGCGGGTGGCAGTCTTCGAGCAGTACTTC
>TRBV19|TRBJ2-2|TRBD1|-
CASSISYRGLGTGELFF
TGTGCCAGTAGTATTAGCTACAGGGGGCTGGGAACCGGGGAGCTGTTTTTT
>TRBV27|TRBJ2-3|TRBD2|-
CASSPRGTSGGYTDTQYF
TGTGCCAGCAGTCCAAGGGGTACTAGCGGGGGGTACACAGATACGCAGTATTTT
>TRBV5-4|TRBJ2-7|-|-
CASSLAVSRSSYEQYF
TGTGCCAGCAGCTTGGCCGTCTCACGGAGCTCCTACGAGCAGTACTTC
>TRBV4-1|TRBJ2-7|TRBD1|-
CASSQGPPGTGKRYEQYF
TGCGCCAGCAGCCAAGGGCCTCCCGGGACAGGGAAGAGGTACGAGCAGTACTTC
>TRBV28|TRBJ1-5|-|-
CASSPTGMNQPQHF
TGTGCCAGCAGCCCTACAGGGATGAATCAGCCCCAGCATTTT
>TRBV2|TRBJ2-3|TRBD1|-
CASRVFGTGGLTDTQYF
TGTGCCAGCAGGGTATTCGGGACAGGGGGACTCACAGATACGCAGTATTTT
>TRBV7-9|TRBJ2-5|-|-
CASGPGLETQYF
TGTGCCAGCGGGCCAGGCTTAGAGACCCAGTACTTC
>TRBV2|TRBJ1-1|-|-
CASTNLRETEAFF
TGTGCCAGCACGAATCTCAGGGAAACTGAAGCTTTCTTT